This TCR beta chain was captured in a study of T cell repertoires in cytomegalovirus infection. Notes on this clonotype: Its antigen remains unidentified.

Trimming removed 3 bases at V and 9 bases at J, with 17 bases between. CDR1 LGHNA and CDR2 YSLEER come from the germline V gene. This CDR3 contains 15 residues. A single record per CDR3 protein comes from TCRdb applying MiXCR to the reads. Here the sample spans more than 90,000 distinct CDR3 sequences, roughly a tenth being singletons. This clonotype was sampled from a human donor in good health (CMV status not recorded). Some clones in this sample may be carry-over from other donors' samples. The sequenced sample was PBMCs, sequenced either directly or after in vitro stimulation (not recorded which). J is TRBJ2-2 and V is TRBV4-3; D might be TRBD1 (5 bases). Here the CDR3 DNA reads TGCGCCAGCAGCCAGGCTGACAGCGCTGTTCGGGAGCTGTTTTTT. Protein product: CASSQADSAVRELFF.